This T cell receptor (beta chain) was sequenced for a study of blood T cell repertoires in COVID-19 (dated by TCRdb to the early 2020s). Study-level background: Recovered participants in ImmuneRACE Cohort 3 were defined by two consecutive negative NP/OP PCR tests, clearance by a healthcare professional, or resolution of symptoms. Samples from collaborators originated in the United States, Italy and Spain and spanned both the acute and convalescent phases of COVID-19. The prospective study material was composed of cDNA or gDNA derived from T cells, B-cell-depleted T cells, or PBMCs. Subjects who had been exposed to COVID-19, were actively infected with it, or had recovered from it provided the deeply sampled blood TCRbeta repertoires that made up the dataset. The repertoires were released in a freely available public database meant as a resource for research on the immune response to SARS-CoV-2. Samples were obtained from the ongoing ImmuneRACE study (first 160 participants) and from about 1,300 subjects provided by 6 global collaborators. Nearly every sample came with metadata listing a de-identified subject ID, COVID-19 status, age in years and sex. Where HLA class I and class II types were available, the types were taken from metadata supplied by the sample provider, not from assay-based typing.

Participants in the prospective study were enrolled through a virtual design, were aged about 18 to 89 years, and lived in fewer than 30 United States geographic areas. In the prospective study, cohorts were assigned on the basis of participant-reported clinical history obtained from a screening survey and a study questionnaire. In the prospective study, whole blood, serum and a nasopharyngeal or oropharyngeal swab were collected from each participant by mobile phlebotomists. Participants in the prospective study had the option to provide additional blood draws and questionnaires over a 2-month period. Before DNA extraction, prospective study blood samples were shipped either frozen or at room temperature. The immunoSEQ Assay, a bias-controlled multiplex PCR, was used to amplify TCRbeta CDR3 regions from genomic DNA. Per the authors' processing: Nucleated cell counts per sample were estimated from amplification of reference gene primers within the assay. To quantify the absolute abundance of each unique TCRbeta CDR3 rearrangement, sequence reads were collapsed and filtered. Productive Simpson clonality was computed per sample as the square root of Simpson's diversity index over productive rearrangements. In its TCRdb copy, this immuneACCESS table keeps in-frame sequences only and misses some clones. Where compared with another copy, unresolved V genes explain less than half of these, and the others have no known cause. That table supplies the V and J calls and clone size; D and trimming were determined from the DNA. For this sample the table gives 200,000 or so clones, of which around 86% were detected only once. Less than 8% of the sample goes to the ten largest clones.

Spanning cysteine to phenylalanine, the CDR3 consists of 14 amino acids. Just CDR3 DNA is preserved here, 42 bases in frame from base 1. The germline V gene provides CDR1 KGHSY and CDR2 FQNENV. The germline V end is reduced by 2 bases and the J end by 5 bases; junction bases left unmatched: 3. Summary of the overall study and its limitations: How much clinical and demographic metadata was included differed by source and by participant, and the metadata was provided uncurated.

Comment on this clone: It has no known antigen specificity. Qualities for individual bases were not recorded, and no much larger clone is one base off.

In this chain, TRBV16 is recombined with TRBJ1-5, with 7 middle bases fitting TRBD1. This sequence originates from a man aged 30 to 39 in a cohort exposed to, infected with or recovered from COVID-19 (not recorded which). Specimen: PBMCs or T cells enriched from blood (not recorded which). CDR3 region: CASSQDRADQPQHF. The bases read TGTGCCAGCAGCCAAGACAGGGCGGATCAGCCCCAGCATTTT.